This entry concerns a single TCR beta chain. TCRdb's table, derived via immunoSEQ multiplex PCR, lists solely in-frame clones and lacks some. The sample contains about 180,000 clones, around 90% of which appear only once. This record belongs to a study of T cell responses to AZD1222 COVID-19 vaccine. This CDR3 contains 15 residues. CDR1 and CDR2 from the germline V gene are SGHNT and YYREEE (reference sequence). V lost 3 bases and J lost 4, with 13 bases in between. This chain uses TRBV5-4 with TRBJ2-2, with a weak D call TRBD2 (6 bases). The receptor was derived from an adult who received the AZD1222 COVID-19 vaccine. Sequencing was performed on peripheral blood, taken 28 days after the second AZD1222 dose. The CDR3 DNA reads TGTGCCAGCAGCTCACTAGGACTATTCACCGGGGAGCTGTTTTTT. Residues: CASSSLGLFTGELFF. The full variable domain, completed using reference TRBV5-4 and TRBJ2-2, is ETGVTQSPTHLIKTRGQQVTLRCSSQSGHNTVSWYQQALGQGPQFIFQYYREEENGRGNFPPRFSGLQFPNYSSELNVNALELDDSALYLCASSSLGLFTGELFFGEGSRLTVL.